One and the same sample provided the 17 T cell receptor beta chains below, sequenced in a study of OX40 agonist ivuxolimab in advanced cancers. The receptor library was made with the immunoSEQ multiplex PCR assay. TCRdb re-hosts the immuneACCESS table, in-frame sequences only. Its copies lack some clones; in the studies checked, an unresolved V gene accounts for under half of them, and the cause for the rest is not known. The sample profile shows tens of thousands of clones; 84% of them were found once. The ten largest account for about 8% of the sample. Sequencing was performed on CD4+ or CD8+ T cells sorted from blood, taken in a trial of the OX40 agonist ivuxolimab. The origin of the receptors is an adult with an advanced solid tumor such as melanoma, head and neck, liver or kidney cancer.

V and J are TRBV2 and TRBJ2-5; 11 bases agree with TRBD2. The CDR3 extends over 15 amino acids. The ends lost 5 bases at V and 1 base at J; junction bases unmatched: 3. Germline V gene lookup returns CDR1 SNHLY and CDR2 FYNNEI. CDR3 in amino acids: CASSSLAGGQETQYF. CDR3 DNA: TGTGCCAGCAGTTCGCTAGCGGGGGGCCAAGAGACCCAGTACTTC.

V and J are TRBV9 and TRBJ2-3, with D perhaps matching TRBD2 (6 bases). Trimming removed 4 bases at V and 0 bases at J, with 15 bases between. The CDR3 sequence is 16 residues long. The germline gives CDR1 SGDLS, CDR2 YYNGEE. In DNA, the CDR3 is TGTGCCAGCAGCAAAGCGCGGGACTCGAGCACAGATACGCAGTATTTT. Amino acid sequence: CASSKARDSSTDTQYF.

CDR3 sequence reads: CASSPGALEEKLFF. CDR3 DNA: TGTGCCAGCAGCCCGGGCGCCCTAGAGGAAAAACTGTTTTTT. The chain uses TRBV6-5 and TRBJ1-4; D remains ambiguous. Between the trimmed V and J ends, which lost 6 bases and 8 bases, there was a span of 16 bases. The germline V gene has CDR1 MNHEY and CDR2 SVGAGI. This CDR3 is 14 amino acids long.

J is TRBJ2-3 and V is TRBV7-2; D is perhaps TRBD1 (6 bases). The germline gives CDR1 SGHTA, CDR2 FQGNSA. Trimming pared 2 bases from V and 5 bases from J, leaving 14 bases between. The CDR3 loop spans 15 amino acids. The CDR3, as DNA: TGTGCCAGCAGCTTAACAAGCATACAGGGAGATACGCAGTATTTT. Translated: CASSLTSIQGDTQYF.

V is TRBV11-2 and J is TRBJ2-1; 14 bases are shared with TRBD2. Per the germline V gene, CDR1 is SGHAT and CDR2 is FQNNGV. The CDR3 covers 18 residues. V was pared by 2 bases and J by 6 bases, with 9 bases of the junction left unmatched. Here the CDR3 DNA reads TGTGCCAGCAGCTTAAGTCCGGGACTAGCGGGAGTCGCCAATGAGCAGTTCTTC. This sequence encodes CASSLSPGLAGVANEQFF.

The rearrangement links TRBV7-9 to TRBJ2-5, with no clear D. CDR1 and CDR2 from the germline V gene are SEHNR and FQNEAQ (reference sequence). V gave up 2 bases and J gave up 0 bases, with 13 bases separating them. This CDR3 contains 16 residues. CDR3 in DNA: TGTGCCAGCAGCTTACCCATAGTCGTGTACCAAGAGACCCAGTACTTC. It translates to CASSLPIVVYQETQYF.

This sequence joins TRBV5-4 and TRBJ1-6, with a possible D match to TRBD1 (5 bases). The germline V gene has CDR1 SGHNT and CDR2 YYREEE (reference sequence). The CDR3 runs to 17 residues. Trimming shortened V by 1 base and J by 1 base, and 12 bases separated the two germline ends. The CDR3 DNA follows: TGTGCCAGCAGCTTGCCAGGGAAGGGGTCCTATAATTCACCCCTCCACTTT. Translated: CASSLPGKGSYNSPLHF.

This chain connects TRBV5-1 to TRBJ2-6; tentatively, D is TRBD2 (7 bases). The CDR3 sequence is 18 residues long. Germline-derived CDR1 and CDR2 are SGHRS and YFSETQ. V lost 1 base and J lost 2, with 16 bases in between. The CDR3: CASSLRGATSPGANVLTF. CDR3 sequence (DNA): TGCGCCAGCAGCTTGCGGGGGGCGACTTCTCCTGGGGCCAACGTCCTGACTTTC.

This clone has only one observation. The chain links TRBV6-1 to TRBJ2-4, with TRBD1 as a possible D gene (7 bases). V lost 8 bases to trimming and J lost 0 bases, with 14 bases between them. The CDR3 loop spans 15 amino acids. The germline gives CDR1 MNHNS, CDR2 SASEGT. Here the CDR3 DNA reads TGTGCCAGCTTACAGGGGACTCTAGCCAAAAACATTCAGTACTTC. Protein sequence: CASLQGTLAKNIQYF.

The rearrangement joins TRBV6-5 to TRBJ2-7; 8 bases fit TRBD2. J lost 2 bases, V lost 4 bases, and 7 bases had no gene match. This CDR3 comprises 15 residues. The germline gives CDR1 MNHEY, CDR2 SVGAGI. CDR3 bases: TGTGCCAGCAGTTCGCGGGAGGATGGAACCTACGAGCAGTACTTC. It is translated as CASSSREDGTYEQYF.

This chain uses TRBV7-9 with TRBJ2-3; maybe TRBD2 (6 bases). Germline CDR1 reads SEHNR; CDR2 reads FQNEAQ (reference sequence). Trimming pared 5 bases from V and 2 bases from J, leaving 17 bases between. The CDR3 runs to 16 residues. The CDR3 reads CASSPGGGGPTDTQYF. The CDR3 region has the DNA TGTGCCAGCAGCCCCGGCGGAGGAGGGCCCACAGATACGCAGTATTTT.

The genes are TRBV30 and TRBJ2-1; the match to TRBD2 covers 9 bases. This CDR3 is 18 amino acids long. V shed 4 bases, J shed 4 bases, and the junction held 17 bases outside the gene matches. Germline CDR1 reads GTSNPN; CDR2 reads SVGIG (reference sequence). In DNA, the CDR3 is TGTGCCTGGACCGCTTTTTCCCCGACTAGCGGCCGTTACAATGAGCAGTTCTTC. Translated: CAWTAFSPTSGRYNEQFF.

This rearrangement joins TRBV6-1 to TRBJ2-4, with a weak D call TRBD1 (6 bases). CDR1 and CDR2 from the germline V gene are MNHNS and SASEGT. The CDR3 is 15 amino acids. Trimming removed 1 base at V and 7 bases at J, with 14 bases between. The CDR3 DNA reads as TGTGCCAGCAGTGAAGGTAGGGGGTACAAGAACATTCAGTACTTC. Translated: CASSEGRGYKNIQYF.

This clone has a handful of counts. The V gene is TRBV11-2, the J gene TRBJ2-7; D might be TRBD1 (6 bases). V was cut by 3 bases and J by 3 bases, with 15 bases left in between. Germline lookup yields CDR1 SGHAT and CDR2 FQNNGV. This CDR3 comprises 15 residues. The CDR3 region is CASSLTGLVNYEQYF. The CDR3 region has the DNA TGTGCCAGCAGCTTGACAGGTCTTGTGAACTACGAGCAGTACTTC.

V and J are TRBV30 and TRBJ2-5; 11 bases match TRBD2. This CDR3 contains 15 residues. The trim removed 2 bases at V and 4 bases at J, leaving 6 bases unmatched. Germline V gives CDR1 GTSNPN, CDR2 SVGIG (reference sequence). CDR3 DNA sequence: TGTGCCTGGAGTTCACAGACTAGCGGGATAGAGACCCAGTACTTC. Protein product: CAWSSQTSGIETQYF.

J is TRBJ1-4 and V is TRBV5-6, with a tentative D call TRBD1 (5 bases). Germline CDR1 is SGHDT and CDR2 is YYEEEE. This CDR3 has 15 amino acids. V lost 4 bases, J lost 8 bases, and 18 bases lay in between. CDR3 in DNA: TGTGCCAGCAGCCGGTGGCGGGACGGACTAGAAAAACTGTTTTTT. It codes for CASSRWRDGLEKLFF.

This clone was counted once. The chain links TRBV4-1 to TRBJ2-7, with D perhaps assigned TRBD1 or TRBD2 (5 bases each). The germline gives CDR1 MGHRA, CDR2 YSYEKL. This CDR3 contains 15 residues. Trimming removed 5 bases from V and 2 bases from J, with 16 bases in between. In DNA, the CDR3 is TGCGCCAGCAGCTTCCGGGACCGAGGCCCCTACGAGCAGTACTTC. Amino acids: CASSFRDRGPYEQYF.